Below, 12 T cell receptor beta chains from the same sample are listed, as sequenced in a study of blood T cell repertoires in COVID-19. Generated by immunoSEQ multiplex PCR, the TCRdb table keeps only in-frame clones and is missing some. The repertoire has about 370,000 clones, roughly 90% of them found once; the top ten carry around 3%. Sequences were obtained from peripheral blood. Receptors originate from a woman aged 25 to 39 with COVID-19, enrolled during active disease.

The chain recombines TRBV9 with TRBJ2-3; 10 nucleotides agree with TRBD2. The ends lost 0 bases at V and 7 bases at J; junction bases unmatched: 5. This CDR3 spans 15 amino acids. The germline gives CDR1 SGDLS, CDR2 YYNGEE. CDR3 loop: CASSVAASGRNTQYF. The CDR3 bases are TGTGCCAGCAGCGTAGCGGCTAGCGGGAGAAATACGCAGTATTTT.

CDR3 nucleotides: TGTGCCAGCAGGCAACTAGCGACAGATTTGTACCAAGAGACCCAGTACTTC. The encoded protein is CASRQLATDLYQETQYF. The chain has TRBV2 and TRBJ2-5; 7 bases align to TRBD2. Germline V gene data show CDR1 as SNHLY and CDR2 as FYNNEI. V dropped 6 bases and J dropped 0; count of bases not matched to a gene: 13. The CDR3 extends over 17 amino acids.

This sequence joins TRBV18 and TRBJ2-5, with TRBD1 matching over 10 bases. The V and J ends lost 6 bases and 5 bases, in that order; junction bases with no gene match: 6. The CDR3 is 14 residues long. The V gene's germline CDR1 is KGHSH and CDR2 LQKENI. CDR3 DNA: TGTGCCAGCTCGCTGACAGGGGGCGACGAGACCCAGTACTTC. It codes for CASSLTGGDETQYF.

This chain joins TRBV25-1 and TRBJ1-5; 8 bases are a match to TRBD1. CDR1 MGHDK and CDR2 SYGVNS come from the germline V gene. V lost 4 bases and J lost 5; bases outside the gene matches: 4. The CDR3 consists of 14 residues. Written as DNA, the CDR3 is TGTGCCAGCAGTGCGACAGGGGATCATCAGCCCCAGCATTTT. It codes for CASSATGDHQPQHF.

The chain carries TRBV18 and TRBJ1-5; TRBD1 is a possible D gene (6 bases). In germline, CDR1 is KGHSH, CDR2 LQKENI. V dropped 3 bases and J dropped 0 bases, with 12 bases sitting between them. The CDR3 length is 16 residues. CDR3 loop: CASSPYQGSSNQPQHF. The CDR3 nucleotides read TGTGCCAGCTCACCTTACCAGGGGTCTAGCAATCAGCCCCAGCATTTT.

The V call is TRBV3-1 (or the pseudogene TRBV3-2), the J call TRBJ2-5, with 8 bases aligning to TRBD2. The trim removed 4 bases at V and 7 bases at J, leaving 11 bases unmatched. The CDR3 spans 15 residues. Germline V CDR1 and CDR2: LGHDT, YNNKEL (reference sequence). CDR3 loop: CASSLEGLAGVTQYF. Here the CDR3 DNA reads TGTGCCAGCAGCCTGGAGGGCCTAGCGGGTGTGACCCAGTACTTC.

The V gene is TRBV27, the J gene TRBJ2-7; 9 nucleotides align to TRBD1. The CDR3 has 15 residues. In germline, CDR1 is MNHEY, CDR2 SMNVEV (reference sequence). V gave up 2 bases and J gave up 4 bases; unmatched junction bases: 6. The chain's CDR3 is CASSLGTGGIYEQYF. For the CDR3, the DNA is TGTGCCAGCAGTTTAGGCACAGGGGGCATTTACGAGCAGTACTTC.

Only one count was recorded for this clone. The rearrangement links TRBV30 to TRBJ2-1, with D perhaps TRBD2 (6 bases). Per the germline V gene, CDR1 is GTSNPN and CDR2 is SVGIG (reference sequence). V was cut by 4 bases and J by 4 bases, with 11 bases left in between. The CDR3 consists of 13 residues. CDR3 nucleotide sequence: TGTGCCTGGAATACCGGACTATACAATGAGCAGTTCTTC. This encodes CAWNTGLYNEQFF.

This clone was seen only a few times. The chain couples TRBV2 to TRBJ2-5; 9 bases match TRBD2. After removal of 4 bases from V and 4 bases from J, the junction contained 7 bases not matched to a gene. The germline gives CDR1 SNHLY, CDR2 FYNNEI. This CDR3 is 15 amino acids long. CDR3 in DNA: TGTGCCAGCAGTGCTGCGCGGGGGGGCCCAGAGACCCAGTACTTC. This gives the protein CASSAARGGPETQYF. Drawing the rest from reference TRBV2 and TRBJ2-5, the complete variable domain is EPEVTQTPSHQVTQMGQEVILRCVPISNHLYFYWYRQILGQKVEFLVSFYNNEISEKSEIFDDQFSVERPDGSNFTLKIRSTKLEDSAMYFCASSAARGGPETQYFGPGTRLLVL.

This rearrangement joins TRBV18 to TRBJ2-7, with 9 bases aligning to TRBD1. After removal of 6 bases from V and 3 bases from J, the junction contained 9 bases not matched to a gene. CDR1 is KGHSH and CDR2 is LQKENI in the germline V gene. CDR3 length: 15 residues. The CDR3 sequence is CASSQGTGTFYEQYV. DNA for the CDR3: TGTGCCAGCTCGCAAGGGACAGGGACTTTCTACGAGCAGTACGTC.

This rearrangement joins TRBV4-3 to TRBJ1-2; weak D call: TRBD1 (6 bases). The germline V gene encodes CDR1 LGHNA and CDR2 YSLEER. The CDR3 is 15 residues long. V was cut by 0 bases and J by 5 bases, with 13 bases left in between. The CDR3 DNA sequence: TGCGCCAGCAGCCAAGATCCCGGCAGGGGTTATGGCTACACCTTC. Translating it yields CASSQDPGRGYGYTF.

The DNA of the CDR3 is TGTGCCAGCAGTTACTCGTTCCGGCTGGAGGCGCAGTATTTT. Translating it yields CASSYSFRLEAQYF. The chain employs TRBV6-2 or TRBV6-3 and TRBJ2-3; TRBD2 is a possible D gene (5 bases). This CDR3 contains 14 residues. V lost 0 bases to trimming and J lost 10 bases, with 14 bases between them. CDR1 and CDR2 (germline): MNHEY, SVGEGT.